The clone carrying this TCR beta chain was picked up many times. What it binds is not known. The data stem from a study of blood T cells in healthy people across ages. On the study more broadly: Through template switching, about one barcoded beta molecule was captured per two T cells, as measured in model experiments.

The study, taken as a whole, reports: Naive T cell percentage showed a strong correlation with the diversity of TCR beta.

CDR1 is SEHNR, CDR2 FQNEAQ, per germline (reference sequence). This CDR3 region has 15 residues. Germline trimming cut 1 base from V and 7 bases from J; bases unmatched to any gene: 7. A second 7 to 11 cycle PCR used barcoded and J-beta primers. TCRdb processed the 5' RACE reads anew with MiXCR; each CDR3 protein has one entry. The sample includes about 650,000 distinct CDR3 sequences, about 32% seen only once; the top ten take 15%. The TCR sequence derives from an elderly woman in good health. The rearrangement links TRBV7-9 to TRBJ2-1; 7 positions agree with TRBD1. The sample comprised blood. This CDR3 reads CASSLVLGQKNEQFF. In DNA form, the CDR3 reads TGTGCCAGCAGCTTAGTTCTGGGACAGAAAAATGAGCAGTTCTTC.